A single sample gave rise to the 17 T cell receptor beta chains below, sequenced in a study of blood T cell repertoires in COVID-19. This table comes from immunoSEQ multiplex PCR, and its TCRdb copy is limited to in-frame clones, with some not included. Of under 25,000 clones in the sample, approximately 84% are singletons; the top ten hold approximately 17%. The sequenced material came from peripheral blood. These receptors originate from a woman aged 80 or over with acute or convalescent COVID-19.

The chain employs TRBV19 and TRBJ1-1; TRBD1 matches at 11 bases. This CDR3 comprises 14 residues. In germline, CDR1 is LNHDA, CDR2 SQIVND (reference sequence). Losses at the gene ends were 7 bases for V and 5 bases for J; bases not matched to a gene: 6. CDR3 amino acids: CASTPGQGATEAFF. The CDR3 DNA is TGTGCCAGTACCCCAGGACAGGGGGCGACTGAAGCTTTCTTT. Together with reference TRBV19 and TRBJ1-1, the CDR3 gives the full variable domain: DGGITQSPKYLFRKEGQNVTLSCEQNLNHDAMYWYRQDPGQGLRLIYYSQIVNDFQKGDIAEGYSVSREKKESFPLTVTSAQKNPTAFYLCASTPGQGATEAFFGQGTRLTVV.

The chain is built from TRBV7-2 and TRBJ1-5; D perhaps matches TRBD1 (6 bases). This CDR3 region has 14 residues. CDR1 and CDR2 (germline): SGHTA, FQGNSA. With 4 bases removed from V and 3 bases from J, the gap between germline ends came to 10 bases. CDR3 protein: CASSSTGINQPQHF. The CDR3, as DNA: TGTGCCAGCAGCTCAACAGGGATCAATCAGCCCCAGCATTTT. The whole variable domain, remainder taken from reference TRBV7-2 and TRBJ1-5, is GAGVSQSPSNKVTEKGKDVELRCDPISGHTALYWYRQSLGQGLEFLIYFQGNSAPDKSGLPSDRFSAERTGGSVSTLTIQRTQQEDSAVYLCASSSTGINQPQHFGDGTRLSIL.

This clone has a handful of counts. V is TRBV5-4 and J is TRBJ1-2, with 12 bases aligning to TRBD1. CDR1 is SGHNT, CDR2 YYREEE, per germline (reference sequence). J was trimmed by 3 bases and V by 4 bases; bases with no gene match: 7. The CDR3 loop spans 16 amino acids. The CDR3, as DNA: TGTGCCAGCAGCCCGGGACAGGGGGCGTGGGACTATGGCTACACCTTC. Translated, it gives CASSPGQGAWDYGYTF.

The chain employs TRBV30 and TRBJ2-3, with D possibly TRBD2 on 6 matching bases. Germline CDR1 reads GTSNPN; CDR2 reads SVGIG (reference sequence). The CDR3 length is 14 residues. The V gene lost 1 base and the J gene lost 5 bases, with 13 bases spanning the gap. In DNA, the CDR3 is TGTGCCTGGAGTGACACCGGGCGGGGAGATACGCAGTATTTT. Protein: CAWSDTGRGDTQYF. Complete variable domain (other parts from reference TRBV30 and TRBJ2-3): SQTIHQWPATLVQPVGSPLSLECTVEGTSNPNLYWYRQAAGRGLQLLFYSVGIGQISSEVPQNLSASRPQDRQFILSSKKLLLSDSGFYLCAWSDTGRGDTQYFGPGTRLTVL.

V usage is TRBV2 and J usage is TRBJ1-5; D unclear. Germline CDR1 and CDR2: SNHLY and FYNNEI. CDR3 length: 12 residues. V was cut by 6 bases and J by 6 bases, with 9 bases left in between. The CDR3 reads CASSLLAQPQHF. CDR3 DNA: TGTGCCAGCAGCTTACTCGCTCAGCCCCAGCATTTT.

The V and J genes are TRBV5-1 and TRBJ2-1; a possible D gene is TRBD1 (6 bases). The V gene lost 4 bases and the J gene lost 2 bases, with 16 bases spanning the gap. This CDR3 has 16 amino acids. Germline-derived CDR1 and CDR2 are SGHRS and YFSETQ. CDR3 DNA sequence: TGCGCCAGCAGCCGACAGACAGGCCGACCCTACAATGAGCAGTTCTTC. This codes for CASSRQTGRPYNEQFF.

The chain links TRBV9 to TRBJ2-5; TRBD2 aligns across 8 bases. With V trimmed by 6 bases and J by 0 bases, 7 bases remained unmatched. This CDR3 is built from 15 residues. Germline V gene data show CDR1 as SGDLS and CDR2 as YYNGEE. The CDR3 sequence: CASTAGLGYQETQYF. CDR3 coding DNA: TGTGCCAGCACTGCGGGACTAGGGTACCAAGAGACCCAGTACTTC.

Details on this clone: Other DNA sequences of this sample code for an identical CDR3. This chain joins TRBV7-9 and TRBJ2-3, with TRBD2 identical over 7 bases. With 1 base clipped from V and 2 bases from J, the junction kept 3 bases outside the gene matches. The CDR3 consists of 15 residues. Germline V gene data show CDR1 as SEHNR and CDR2 as FQNEAQ (reference sequence). As DNA, the CDR3 is TGTGCCAGCAGCTTAGGTCTAGCGGTCACAGATACGCAGTATTTT. It encodes CASSLGLAVTDTQYF.

The CDR3 protein is CASSFQRGQTDTQYF. DNA of the CDR3: TGTGCCAGCAGTTTCCAAAGGGGGCAAACAGATACGCAGTATTTT. The gene calls are TRBV6-6 and TRBJ2-3; 7 positions match TRBD1. With V trimmed by 4 bases and J by 3 bases, 7 bases remained unmatched. The germline V gene has CDR1 MNHNY and CDR2 SVGAGI (reference sequence). The CDR3 runs 15 residues.

The chain combines TRBV5-4 with TRBJ1-1; no definite D call. The V gene's germline CDR1 is SGHNT and CDR2 YYREEE (reference sequence). The CDR3 is 15 residues long. The V end was cut by 4 bases, the J end by 6 bases, with 19 bases between. As DNA, the CDR3 is TGTGCCAGCAGCCTGGATGTAGGGAGATTTCCTGAAGCTTTCTTT. This translates into CASSLDVGRFPEAFF. The full variable domain, its missing parts supplied by reference TRBV5-4 and TRBJ1-1, is ETGVTQSPTHLIKTRGQQVTLRCSSQSGHNTVSWYQQALGQGPQFIFQYYREEENGRGNFPPRFSGLQFPNYSSELNVNALELDDSALYLCASSLDVGRFPEAFFGQGTRLTVV.

This clone occurred once. The rearrangement joins TRBV6-5 to TRBJ2-5; unclear D gene. The V end lost 8 bases, the J end lost 0 bases, and 10 bases lay between the germline ends. This CDR3 has 13 amino acids. Per germline, CDR1 MNHEY and CDR2 SVGAGI. The CDR3 here is CASSLLYQETQYF. The CDR3 DNA reads as TGTGCCAGCTCCCTCCTTTACCAAGAGACCCAGTACTTC.

This chain joins TRBV6-6 and TRBJ1-2; perhaps TRBD1 as D (6 bases). Germline-derived CDR1 and CDR2 are MNHNY and SVGAGI (reference sequence). This CDR3 has 13 residues. The V and J ends lost 5 bases and 3 bases respectively, with 10 bases between them. The CDR3: CASSGGQHYGYTF. CDR3 nucleotide sequence: TGTGCCAGCAGTGGGGGACAACACTATGGCTACACCTTC.

The CDR3, as DNA: TGCAGTGCTAGACTAAACACTGAAGCTTTCTTT. It specifies CSARLNTEAFF. The rearrangement links TRBV20-1 to TRBJ1-1; the D is unclear. Trimming cost V 2 bases and J 2 bases, with 3 bases left between them. CDR3 length: 11 residues. Per germline, CDR1 DFQATT and CDR2 SNEGSKA (reference sequence).

This chain uses TRBV15 with TRBJ1-1; D possibly corresponds to TRBD1 (5 bases). This CDR3 has 15 amino acids. CDR1 is LNHNV and CDR2 is YYDKDF in the germline V gene (reference sequence). Trimming cost V 0 bases and J 1 base, with 9 bases left between them. DNA of the CDR3: TGTGCCACCAGCAGAGATGTAGGACAGAACACTGAAGCTTTCTTT. Amino acids: CATSRDVGQNTEAFF. Full variable domain (missing parts from reference TRBV15 and TRBJ1-1): DAMVIQNPRYQVTQFGKPVTLSCSQTLNHNVMYWYQQKSSQAPKLLFHYYDKDFNNEADTPDNFQSRRPNTSFCFLDIRSPGLGDTAMYLCATSRDVGQNTEAFFGQGTRLTVV.

This chain links TRBV7-2 with TRBJ2-7; D might be TRBD2 (6 bases). Trimming took off 1 base at V and 5 bases at J, with 9 bases between the two ends. The germline CDR1 and CDR2 sequences are SGHTA and FQGNSA. This CDR3 has 13 amino acids. Here the CDR3 reads CASSLVAGHEQYF. The CDR3 nucleotides are TGTGCCAGCAGCTTAGTCGCGGGGCACGAGCAGTACTTC.

This chain connects TRBV29-1 to TRBJ2-1, with 12 bases fitting TRBD2. This CDR3 spans 18 amino acids. The germline gives CDR1 SQVTM, CDR2 ANQGSEA. Unmatched junction bases numbered 14, after V lost 0 bases and J lost 8 bases. CDR3 loop: CSVEDGKLAGGSIDEQFF. For the CDR3, the DNA is TGCAGCGTTGAAGATGGGAAACTAGCGGGGGGAAGTATCGATGAGCAGTTCTTC.

This chain links TRBV7-2 with TRBJ2-3; 9 bases align to TRBD1. The CDR3 loop spans 14 amino acids. Germline V gene lookup returns CDR1 SGHTA and CDR2 FQGNSA. Trimming at V came to 6 bases and at J to 1 base, leaving 2 bases not matched to a gene. The CDR3 sequence is CASRDRGGTDTQYF. CDR3 DNA sequence: TGTGCCAGCAGGGACAGGGGAGGCACAGATACGCAGTATTTT.